One and the same sample provided the 7 T cell receptor beta chains below, sequenced in a study of CD4+ T cells in melanoma. This table comes from immunoSEQ multiplex PCR, and its TCRdb copy is limited to in-frame clones, with some not included. The table records roughly 9,600 clones, less than 85% of them present only once. The material sequenced was cells from a culture (not recorded whether cultured in vitro). Receptors were obtained from a human donor with melanoma.

This chain uses TRBV18 with TRBJ2-1; a possible D gene is TRBD1 (6 bases). Germline V gene data show CDR1 as KGHSH and CDR2 as LQKENI. The V end lost 2 bases, the J end lost 7 bases, and 21 bases lay between the germline ends. The CDR3 sequence is 17 residues long. The CDR3 bases are TGTGCCAGCTCACCAGCAATAAACAGGGTAGTGGGGAATGAGCAGTTCTTC. Its translation is CASSPAINRVVGNEQFF.

The rearrangement uses TRBV2 and TRBJ1-4; D possibly corresponds to TRBD1 (5 bases). Trimming left V 6 bases short and J 5 bases short, with 16 bases between. The CDR3 runs to 15 residues. CDR1 and CDR2 (germline): SNHLY, FYNNEI. The CDR3 loop is CASRAGGGKNEKLFF. Written as DNA, the CDR3 is TGTGCCAGCAGGGCAGGCGGGGGTAAGAATGAAAAACTGTTTTTT.

This chain links TRBV27 with TRBJ1-1; a possible D gene is TRBD1 (6 bases). Trimming left V 7 bases short and J 5 bases short, with 20 bases between. There are 15 residues in the CDR3. Germline V gives CDR1 MNHEY, CDR2 SMNVEV (reference sequence). Here the CDR3 reads CASNSGGGRGTEAFF. The CDR3 DNA follows: TGTGCCAGCAACTCGGGTGGGGGGCGGGGGACTGAAGCTTTCTTT.

By frequency in the sample, this clone is medium-sized. This sample also contains other DNA sequences that code for the same CDR3. The V and J genes are TRBV7-6 and TRBJ2-7; D ambiguous. V was trimmed by 1 base and J by 3 bases, leaving 7 bases between them. This CDR3 is 13 amino acids long. Germline V gene sequence: CDR1 SGHVS, CDR2 FNYEAQ. The chain's CDR3 is CASSLGPNYEQYF. The CDR3 DNA reads TGTGCCAGCAGCTTAGGGCCGAACTACGAGCAGTACTTC.

The chain is built from TRBV6-5 and TRBJ1-6; D is perhaps TRBD1 (6 bases). There are 14 residues in the CDR3. Trimming pared 6 bases from V and 2 bases from J, leaving 8 bases between. Germline values: CDR1 MNHEY, CDR2 SVGAGI. The CDR3 region is CASSGQTYNSPLHF. CDR3 coding DNA: TGTGCCAGCAGCGGACAGACCTATAATTCACCCCTCCACTTT.

This rearrangement joins TRBV12-3 or TRBV12-4 to TRBJ2-7; D is unresolved. Trimming left V 8 bases short and J 4 bases short, with 15 bases between. The CDR3 has 13 amino acids. In DNA form, the CDR3 reads TGTGCCAGCTCGAGGTCTGGCCATTACGAGCAGTACTTC. This gives the protein CASSRSGHYEQYF.

This chain links TRBV5-5 with TRBJ1-2; D not resolved. Trimming cost V 0 bases and J 4 bases, with 4 bases left between them. The CDR3 consists of 12 residues. Germline assignment: CDR1 SGHKS and CDR2 YYEKEE (reference sequence). The CDR3 reads CASSLESYGYTF. As DNA, the CDR3 is TGTGCCAGCAGCTTGGAGTCCTATGGCTACACCTTC.